This T cell receptor beta chain was sequenced during a study of PD-1 blockade in classical Hodgkin lymphoma. At the level of the study: Intravenous infusions of nivolumab 3 mg/kg reached patients every 2 weeks.

Study-level points and caveats: Possibly reflecting disease activity or prior therapy, repertoire differences have causes that remain undefined. Reported findings placed baseline TCR diversity lower in newly diagnosed patients (compared with healthy donors).

V gave up 4 bases and J gave up 4 bases; unmatched junction bases: 8. Germline V gene sequence: CDR1 SQVTM, CDR2 ANQGSEA. This CDR3 comprises 14 residues. To note about this clone: Its antigen is not known.

Method: immunoSEQ multiplex PCR; TCRdb's copy keeps in-frame clones and lacks some. The sample lists roughly 90,000 clones; over 80% were seen once. Time point of the sample: cycle 4 day 1 (C4D1), after 6 weeks of nivolumab. Exposure to brentuximab vedotin varied, and each patient had relapsed following autologous stem cell transplantation. Patients' outcomes at their best amounted to complete response, partial response or progressive disease. The sequenced sample was peripheral blood mononuclear cells (PBMCs), obtained before the fourth cycle of nivolumab. The rearrangement uses TRBV29-1 and TRBJ2-5; TRBD2 matches at 8 bases. The TCR comes from a human donor with classical Hodgkin lymphoma. The CDR3 region is CSVVVAGRGETQYF. Here the CDR3 DNA reads TGCAGCGTTGTTGTAGCGGGAAGGGGAGAGACCCAGTACTTC.